This T cell receptor (beta chain) was captured in a study of blood T cell repertoires in COVID-19. The germline V gene encodes CDR1 SQVTM and CDR2 ANQGSEA. The CDR3 has 14 residues. The protocol was immunoSEQ multiplex PCR, while the TCRdb copy is restricted to in-frame clones and leaves out a portion. The sample lists about 110,000 clones; over 75% were seen once. Sequenced input: peripheral blood. The sequence was collected from a human donor in a cohort sampled during active COVID-19. The gene calls are TRBV29-1 and TRBJ1-1, with D possibly being TRBD1 (6 bases). CDR3 DNA sequence: TGCAGTGATAAAGGGGGGGGTCGGGACACTGAAGCTTTCTTT. Residues: CSDKGGGRDTEAFF.